These 20 T cell receptor beta chains share one sample of origin, sequenced in a study of T cells in localized non-small cell lung cancer. Only in-frame clones appear in the TCRdb table, and some are missing; sequencing was by immunoSEQ multiplex PCR. The sample lists about 74,000 clones, approximately 84% occurring once. Sequenced here: peripheral blood, sampled before any cancer treatment. All receptors derive from a female donor over 55 with stage I lung adenocarcinoma.

The chain recombines TRBV13 with TRBJ1-4, with D maybe TRBD1 (5 bases). This CDR3 spans 14 amino acids. Trimming left V 4 bases short and J 4 bases short, with 10 bases between. Germline CDR1 and CDR2: PRHDT and FYEKMQ (reference sequence). The CDR3 spells CASSSGRVNEKLFF. The CDR3 coding sequence is TGTGCCAGCAGCTCGGGACGAGTTAATGAAAAACTGTTTTTT.

Comment on this clone: In the same sample, other DNA sequences code for this CDR3. The gene calls are TRBV19 and TRBJ1-5, with D possibly being TRBD1 (6 bases). The germline CDR1 and CDR2 sequences are LNHDA and SQIVND (reference sequence). Deletions cut 3 bases from V and 2 bases from J, with 8 bases between. The CDR3 is made up of 14 amino acids. In DNA, the CDR3 is TGTGCCAGTAGTATGAGACAGGGCAATCAGCCCCAGCATTTT. This translates into CASSMRQGNQPQHF. Full variable domain (outside the CDR3, taken from reference TRBV19 and TRBJ1-5): DGGITQSPKYLFRKEGQNVTLSCEQNLNHDAMYWYRQDPGQGLRLIYYSQIVNDFQKGDIAEGYSVSREKKESFPLTVTSAQKNPTAFYLCASSMRQGNQPQHFGDGTRLSIL.

The chain employs TRBV11-3 and TRBJ2-1; D is perhaps TRBD1 (6 bases). CDR3 length: 14 amino acids. The ends were cut back, 3 bases at V and 1 base at J, with 7 bases in the middle. Germline V lookup: CDR1 SGHNT, CDR2 YENEEA. The CDR3 protein is CASSLDSSYNEQFF. CDR3 coding DNA: TGTGCCAGCAGCTTGGACAGTTCCTACAATGAGCAGTTCTTC.

The chain recombines TRBV19 with TRBJ1-1; unclear D gene. CDR3 length equals 14 residues. Trimming removed 7 bases from V and 2 bases from J, with 14 bases in between. Germline V gene sequence: CDR1 LNHDA, CDR2 SQIVND (reference sequence). CDR3 sequence (DNA): TGTGCCAGTACGGAGACACCAGGAAACACTGAAGCTTTCTTT. Translating it yields CASTETPGNTEAFF.

This chain uses TRBV5-1 with TRBJ2-7; 9 nucleotides align to TRBD1. The CDR3 has 16 amino acids. In germline, CDR1 is SGHRS, CDR2 YFSETQ. Trimming cost V 0 bases and J 5 bases; bases outside gene matches: 9. This chain's CDR3 is CASSLGRGTGQHEQYF. CDR3 DNA sequence: TGCGCCAGCAGCTTGGGTAGAGGGACAGGGCAACACGAGCAGTACTTC.

V gene TRBV5-6 combines with J gene TRBJ1-6; a possible D gene is TRBD1 (5 bases). CDR1 and CDR2 from the germline V gene are SGHDT and YYEEEE. This CDR3 has 18 amino acids. V lost 4 bases, J lost 5 bases, and 22 bases lay in between. CDR3 in DNA: TGTGCCAGCAGCCCTATGTCGACATGGGGGGAGGATAATTCACCCCTCCACTTT. Its protein product is CASSPMSTWGEDNSPLHF.

The chain employs TRBV29-1 and TRBJ1-2; TRBD1 aligns across 7 bases. The CDR3 sequence is 14 residues long. V lost 4 bases and J lost 2; bases outside the gene matches: 7. Germline loops: CDR1 SQVTM, CDR2 ANQGSEA. CDR3 sequence reads: CSVVGGGQNYGYTF. The DNA for the CDR3 is TGCAGCGTTGTCGGTGGGGGACAGAACTATGGCTACACCTTC.

This chain links TRBV28 with TRBJ1-3; D unresolved. Germline lookup yields CDR1 MDHEN and CDR2 SYDVKM. V was clipped by 0 bases and J by 0 bases, with 9 bases between them. The CDR3 runs 16 residues. The CDR3 here is CASSLWAADSGNTIYF. The DNA for the CDR3 is TGTGCCAGCAGTTTATGGGCCGCCGACTCTGGAAACACCATATATTTT. The full variable domain, completed using reference TRBV28 and TRBJ1-3, is DVKVTQSSRYLVKRTGEKVFLECVQDMDHENMFWYRQDPGLGLRLIYFSYDVKMKEKGDIPEGYSVSREKKERFSLILESASTNQTSMYLCASSLWAADSGNTIYFGEGSWLTVV.

This clone occurred a few times. The rearrangement uses TRBV19 and TRBJ1-5, with a possible D match to TRBD1 (5 bases). V was trimmed by 2 bases and J by 0 bases, leaving 14 bases between them. There are 17 residues in the CDR3. Germline V gene data show CDR1 as LNHDA and CDR2 as SQIVND (reference sequence). CDR3 residues: CASSISGTGGSNQPQHF. The DNA for the CDR3 is TGTGCCAGTAGTATAAGTGGGACGGGGGGTAGCAATCAGCCCCAGCATTTT.

The chain is built from TRBV5-8 and TRBJ2-3, with D maybe TRBD2 (5 bases). The V and J ends lost 1 base and 1 base respectively, with 7 bases between them. The germline CDR1 and CDR2 sequences are SGHTS and YDEGEE. The length of the CDR3 is 14 residues. This CDR3 reads CASSLLSGTDTQYF. CDR3 DNA sequence: TGTGCCAGCAGCTTGCTTAGCGGCACAGATACGCAGTATTTT.

CDR3 sequence: CTSSQRDTTYEQYF. The CDR3 DNA reads TGCACCAGCAGCCAACGGGACACTACCTACGAGCAGTACTTC. The chain is built from TRBV1 and TRBJ2-7; the tabulated D call, TRBD1, remains unverified against the DNA. TRBV1 is annotated as a pseudogene. The CDR3 runs to 14 residues.

The chain links TRBV29-1 to TRBJ2-3, with D perhaps TRBD1 (7 bases). The CDR3 is 14 amino acids. CDR1 is SQVTM, CDR2 ANQGSEA, per germline. The V and J ends lost 3 bases and 2 bases respectively, with 12 bases between them. The CDR3 DNA follows: TGCAGCGTTGAGAGACAGGGACTCACAGATACGCAGTATTTT. Protein product: CSVERQGLTDTQYF.

The gene calls are TRBV18 and TRBJ1-1; D not resolved. CDR3 length equals 12 residues. Germline lookup yields CDR1 KGHSH and CDR2 LQKENI. The ends were cut back, 2 bases at V and 7 bases at J, with 8 bases in the middle. CDR3 coding DNA: TGTGCCAGCTCACCAGGGATGGGTGAAGCTTTCTTT. Translating gives CASSPGMGEAFF.

This chain links TRBV2 with TRBJ2-2; 9 bases match TRBD2. Germline V CDR1 and CDR2: SNHLY, FYNNEI. V shed 3 bases, J shed 7 bases, and the junction held 15 bases outside the gene matches. The CDR3 is 18 residues long. The CDR3 bases are TGTGCCAGCAGTGACTTAGCGGGGGCCCCGGGAGATGGCGGGGAGCTGTTTTTT. Protein product: CASSDLAGAPGDGGELFF.

The chain employs TRBV6-1 and TRBJ1-5; 8 bases align to TRBD1. The CDR3 runs to 15 residues. CDR1 and CDR2 from the germline V gene are MNHNS and SASEGT. V shed 6 bases, J shed 2 bases, and the junction held 6 bases outside the gene matches. The CDR3 nucleotides read TGTGCCAGCAGAATAGTGACAGGGGGCAATCAGCCCCAGCATTTT. Its translation: CASRIVTGGNQPQHF.

V usage is TRBV6-4 and J usage is TRBJ1-6; a possible D gene is TRBD1 (5 bases). This CDR3 spans 13 amino acids. V was shortened by 6 bases and J by 10 bases, with 13 bases between the two germline ends. Germline loops: CDR1 MRHNA, CDR2 SNTAGT. This CDR3 is CASSQSRGSPLHF. Written as DNA, the CDR3 is TGTGCCAGCAGCCAGTCCCGGGGGTCACCCCTCCACTTT.

The genes are TRBV19 and TRBJ1-2, with D maybe TRBD1 (6 bases). Trimming took 5 bases from V and 3 from J, leaving 13 bases between them. Germline V gene sequence: CDR1 LNHDA, CDR2 SQIVND (reference sequence). The CDR3 is 14 amino acids. The CDR3 coding sequence is TGTGCCAGTAGTCCGGACAGTCTCTACTATGGCTACACCTTC. Residues: CASSPDSLYYGYTF. Combining the CDR3 with reference TRBV19 and TRBJ1-2 gives the whole variable domain DGGITQSPKYLFRKEGQNVTLSCEQNLNHDAMYWYRQDPGQGLRLIYYSQIVNDFQKGDIAEGYSVSREKKESFPLTVTSAQKNPTAFYLCASSPDSLYYGYTFGSGTRLTVV.

V gene TRBV19 combines with J gene TRBJ2-5, with D tentatively TRBD2 (6 bases). Per germline, CDR1 LNHDA and CDR2 SQIVND (reference sequence). Deletions cut 1 base from V and 5 bases from J, with 11 bases between. The CDR3 is made up of 14 amino acids. CDR3 nucleotides: TGTGCCAGTAGTATAGCTTCTAGCGTCGAGACCCAGTACTTC. It encodes CASSIASSVETQYF.

V is TRBV2 and J is TRBJ1-1; D remains unclear. The CDR3 consists of 14 residues. Between the trimmed V and J ends, which lost 6 bases and 1 base, there was a span of 12 bases. CDR1 and CDR2 from the germline V gene are SNHLY and FYNNEI. The CDR3 region is CASRVQRANTEAFF. The CDR3, as DNA: TGTGCCAGCAGAGTACAGAGAGCGAACACTGAAGCTTTCTTT. Full variable domain (missing parts from reference TRBV2 and TRBJ1-1): EPEVTQTPSHQVTQMGQEVILRCVPISNHLYFYWYRQILGQKVEFLVSFYNNEISEKSEIFDDQFSVERPDGSNFTLKIRSTKLEDSAMYFCASRVQRANTEAFFGQGTRLTVV.

This rearrangement joins TRBV6-1 to TRBJ1-1; D ambiguous. The ends were cut back, 0 bases at V and 5 bases at J, with 10 bases in the middle. Germline V gene lookup returns CDR1 MNHNS and CDR2 SASEGT. CDR3 length: 14 residues. Written as DNA, the CDR3 is TGTGCCAGCAGTGAAGCCACGGACCTTACTGAAGCTTTCTTT. Amino acid sequence: CASSEATDLTEAFF.